This T cell receptor (beta chain) was documented in a study of a mutant IDH1 vaccine in newly diagnosed glioma. In the study overall: Treated patients showed a male proportion of approximately 62%, a female proportion of about 40%, and a mean age of around 39 years. Receipt of radiotherapy, temozolomide, or both preceded the study, and most received both.

The assay was immunoSEQ multiplex PCR, and TCRdb's table has in-frame clones only and misses some. The table records about 54,000 clones, 75% to 90% of them present only once. Findings of the study overall: Apparently unrelated to pseudoprogression were changes in the top peripheral T cell clonotypes.

Notes on this clone: The antigen remains unidentified.

Germline V lookup: CDR1 LNHDA, CDR2 SQIVND (reference sequence). The V end lost 2 bases, the J end lost 9 bases, and 8 bases lay between the germline ends. CDR3 length: 12 amino acids. Specified time point: week 23, last vaccination. Each dose of the vaccine consisted of 300 ug of mutant IDH1 20-mer peptide, with topical imiquimod. The chain has TRBV19 and TRBJ2-4, with D possibly matching TRBD2 (6 bases). This TCR derives from a man between 40 and 49 years old with glioma. The specimen comprised PBMCs, sampled from a glioma patient whose treatment included an IDH1 peptide vaccine. In DNA, the CDR3 is TGTGCCAGTAGTATACCCGGGAGCATTCAGTACTTC. Translated, it gives CASSIPGSIQYF.